This T cell receptor beta chain stems from a study of shared clonotypes between healthy human individuals. Points from the study as a whole: Memory subsets generally showed smaller estimated richness than naive subsets did. Sharing across four donors was highest in naive CD4 (roughly 5%) and lowest in memory CD8 (about 0.4%).

Regarding this clone: Its antigen is unknown.

Germline CDR1 SQVTM, CDR2 ANQGSEA. Trimming removed 4 bases from V and 6 bases from J; junction bases left unmatched: 9. The CDR3 has 14 residues. CD8 cells regarded as naive lacked CD45RO, were positively chosen for CCR7, and omitted terminally differentiated effector memory CD45RA+ cells. The assay was run at deep level. Sorted-subset replicate PCRs used about 190 ng of genomic DNA. This amount corresponded to approximately 30,000 T cell genomes. Produced via immunoSEQ multiplex PCR; TCRdb's table is partial and in-frame only. There are about 2.1 million clones in the sample; roughly 91% occur only once, and around 1.7% lies in the top ten.

This sequence was found in a man aged 18-30 years in good health. Some clones in this sample may be carry-over from other donors' samples. The J gene is TRBJ2-1, the V gene TRBV29-1, with 7 positions matching TRBD2. Sequenced material: naive CD8+ T cells from PBMCs. DNA of the CDR3: TGCAGCGTTGCCTCGGCGGGAGTAGTCAATGAGCAGTTCTTC. This gives the protein CSVASAGVVNEQFF.